These 16 T cell receptor beta chains came from one sample sequenced in a study of blood T cell repertoires in COVID-19. Produced via immunoSEQ multiplex PCR; TCRdb's table is partial and in-frame only. This sample carries 110,000 or so clones, nearly 90% of them seen once, and the ten largest clones take more than 7%. Sequencing was carried out using peripheral blood. The receptors come from a woman aged 70 to 79 who had recovered from COVID-19.

This sequence joins TRBV5-1 and TRBJ1-1, with D possibly matching TRBD1 (5 bases). Trimming removed 5 bases at V and 10 bases at J, with 18 bases between. Germline CDR1 is SGHRS and CDR2 is YFSETQ. The length of the CDR3 is 13 residues. This CDR3 is CASSPLPLQGAFF. Written as DNA, the CDR3 is TGCGCCAGCAGTCCCCTACCCCTCCAGGGAGCTTTCTTT.

The sample holds one count of this clone. The chain carries TRBV12-3 or TRBV12-4 and TRBJ2-7; D is unclear. With 1 base removed from V and 4 bases from J, the gap between germline ends came to 5 bases. The CDR3 length is 12 residues. The CDR3 nucleotides are TGTGCCAGCAGTTTAGAGGAGTACGAGCAGTACTTC. Its translation: CASSLEEYEQYF.

The rearrangement links TRBV9 to TRBJ2-7, with D possibly matching TRBD2 (6 bases). CDR3 length equals 15 residues. V lost 9 bases and J 4 bases, leaving 23 bases between the germline ends. Germline assignment: CDR1 SGDLS and CDR2 YYNGEE. This CDR3 is CATIKGTMGGYEQYF. The CDR3 DNA reads TGTGCCACTATTAAGGGAACGATGGGGGGTTACGAGCAGTACTTC.

The chain couples TRBV18 to TRBJ2-7; 7 bases are shared with TRBD1. J was trimmed by 5 bases and V by 5 bases; bases with no gene match: 12. The CDR3 covers 15 residues. Germline V CDR1 and CDR2: KGHSH, LQKENI. The DNA for the CDR3 is TGTGCCAGCTCATCCAGGGGCAGGGGGTTCGACGAGCAGTACTTC. Translating it yields CASSSRGRGFDEQYF.

The chain joins TRBV3-1 (or the pseudogene TRBV3-2) to TRBJ1-5; D unclear. Germline CDR1 and CDR2: LGHDT and YNNKEL (reference sequence). The CDR3 is made up of 12 amino acids. Trimming removed 5 bases from V and 3 bases from J, with 5 bases in between. The CDR3: CASSIHNQPQHF. The CDR3 DNA sequence: TGTGCCAGCAGCATCCACAATCAGCCCCAGCATTTT.

This clone has more than one count but fewer than ten. This chain links TRBV27 with TRBJ2-7; tentatively, D is TRBD2 (5 bases). Germline V CDR1 and CDR2: MNHEY, SMNVEV (reference sequence). The V and J ends lost 1 base and 7 bases respectively, with 17 bases between them. The CDR3 length is 15 residues. CDR3 in amino acids: CASSLLGLGRREQYF. The CDR3 nucleotides read TGTGCCAGCAGTTTATTAGGGTTGGGGAGACGAGAGCAGTACTTC.

The chain combines TRBV12-3 or TRBV12-4 with TRBJ1-1; no clear D gene. This CDR3 is 13 amino acids long. V shed 1 base and J shed 6 bases, with 9 bases lying between them. Here the CDR3 DNA reads TGTGCCAGCAGTTTAGGTGGAGGTGCTGAAGCTTTCTTT. Protein: CASSLGGGAEAFF.

The chain employs TRBV28 and TRBJ2-7; D ambiguous. Trimming took off 6 bases at V and 6 bases at J, with 9 bases between the two ends. This CDR3 has 11 amino acids. Per the germline V gene, CDR1 is MDHEN and CDR2 is SYDVKM. DNA for the CDR3: TGTGCCAGCAGCATCACTTTCGAGCAGTACTTC. This gives the protein CASSITFEQYF.

V gene TRBV5-4 combines with J gene TRBJ2-2; D not certain. V lost 4 bases and J lost 4, with 8 bases in between. From germline, CDR1 is SGHNT and CDR2 YYREEE (reference sequence). The CDR3 is made up of 13 amino acids. The CDR3: CASSLGLTGELFF. The CDR3 DNA follows: TGTGCCAGCAGCCTGGGTCTCACCGGGGAGCTGTTTTTT.

This sequence joins TRBV4-2 and TRBJ2-1; 10 bases agree with TRBD2. CDR3 length: 16 residues. J gave up 3 bases and V 0 bases, and 2 bases lay outside the gene matches. Per germline, CDR1 LGHNA and CDR2 YNFKEQ. The CDR3 nucleotides read TGTGCCAGCAGCCAAGAGCCTAGCGGGAGCTACAATGAGCAGTTCTTC. This encodes CASSQEPSGSYNEQFF.

This clone showed up just a few times. Here the CDR3 reads CASSQVLAHLYNEQFF. The CDR3 nucleotides are TGTGCCAGCAGCCAGGTCCTAGCCCACCTCTACAATGAGCAGTTCTTC. This chain links TRBV3-1 (or the pseudogene TRBV3-2) with TRBJ2-1; possible D gene TRBD2, 5 bases. The CDR3 sequence is 16 residues long. CDR1 is LGHDT and CDR2 is YNNKEL in the germline V gene (reference sequence). V gave up 3 bases and J gave up 3 bases, with 15 bases separating them.

V usage is TRBV27 and J usage is TRBJ2-3, with D perhaps TRBD2 (6 bases). The V end lost 5 bases, the J end lost 1 base, and 13 bases lay between the germline ends. CDR1 is MNHEY and CDR2 is SMNVEV in the germline V gene (reference sequence). The CDR3 consists of 15 residues. CDR3 sequence: CASSEGSSGTDTQYF. The CDR3 coding sequence is TGTGCCAGCAGTGAGGGATCTAGCGGCACAGATACGCAGTATTTT.

The rearrangement joins TRBV5-6 to TRBJ2-3, with 7 bases fitting TRBD2. V was clipped by 0 bases and J by 4 bases; unmatched bases: 8. Germline-derived CDR1 and CDR2 are SGHDT and YYEEEE. The CDR3 runs to 16 residues. The CDR3 DNA follows: TGTGCCAGCAGCTTGGGGATGACTAGCCTCCCAGATACGCAGTATTTT. Protein sequence: CASSLGMTSLPDTQYF.

The table lists this clone with a count of one. V gene TRBV5-1 combines with J gene TRBJ1-6, with D uncertain. V lost 0 bases, J lost 6 bases, and 7 bases lay in between. This CDR3 contains 14 residues. Germline V gene lookup returns CDR1 SGHRS and CDR2 YFSETQ. For the CDR3, the DNA is TGCGCCAGCAGCTTGGGTGGCCCTAATTCACCCCTCCACTTT. Encoded protein: CASSLGGPNSPLHF.

This clone was observed a few times. V is TRBV30 and J is TRBJ1-1; the D is unclear. Germline-derived CDR1 and CDR2 are GTSNPN and SVGIG (reference sequence). V lost 2 bases to trimming and J lost 4 bases, with 8 bases between them. The CDR3 is 12 residues long. The CDR3 region has the DNA TGTGCCTGGAGTATGAGGGTCACTGAAGCTTTCTTT. As protein: CAWSMRVTEAFF. The whole variable domain, remainder taken from reference TRBV30 and TRBJ1-1, is SQTIHQWPATLVQPVGSPLSLECTVEGTSNPNLYWYRQAAGRGLQLLFYSVGIGQISSEVPQNLSASRPQDRQFILSSKKLLLSDSGFYLCAWSMRVTEAFFGQGTRLTVV.

This clone was found once. This chain uses TRBV30 with TRBJ1-4; TRBD1 matches 9 bases. V lost 6 bases to trimming and J lost 8 bases; unmatched junction nucleotides: 10. The CDR3 contains 14 residues. Germline V CDR1 and CDR2: GTSNPN, SVGIG (reference sequence). The chain's CDR3 is CACNLGQGYEKLFF. The CDR3 DNA reads TGTGCCTGTAACCTGGGACAGGGTTACGAAAAACTGTTTTTT. The variable domain in full, with the rest retrieved from reference TRBV30 and TRBJ1-4, is SQTIHQWPATLVQPVGSPLSLECTVEGTSNPNLYWYRQAAGRGLQLLFYSVGIGQISSEVPQNLSASRPQDRQFILSSKKLLLSDSGFYLCACNLGQGYEKLFFGSGTQLSVL.